These T cell receptor beta chains were read from a single sample in a study of T cell clonotyping in hematopoietic cell transplantation. Profiled with immunoSEQ multiplex PCR; TCRdb holds only in-frame clones, not every one. Seen here are around 14,000 clones, nearly 95% observed once, and the top ten hold approximately 4.9%. This material consisted of PBMCs, taken 30 days after allogeneic stem cell transplant. The receptors were gathered from a male patient in his sixties or seventies who had an allogeneic stem cell transplant from an unrelated donor, so the T cells may come from the graft donor. Some clones in this sample may be carry-over from other donors' samples. CDR3s leave out the opening cysteine and the closing phenylalanine or tryptophan. The D gene is left open where the match is weak.

V	J	D	CDR3
TRBV29-1	TRBJ2-6	NA	SVKGGSSGANVLT
TRBV6-1	TRBJ1-1	NA	ASRRVAEAF
TRBV19	TRBJ2-2	NA	ASSHLQAAGELF
TRBV5-6	TRBJ1-1	NA	ASSLGSLGAF
TRBV6-1	TRBJ1-1	NA	ASSGRGGPNTEAF
TRBV7-6	TRBJ1-1	NA	ASSLGVGGNTEAF
TRBV28	TRBJ2-7	NA	ASSLISMSAPYEQY
TRBV4-1	TRBJ1-2	NA	ASSQTGLYGYT
TRBV5-1	TRBJ2-7	NA	ASSPDSPSYEQY
TRBV7-2	TRBJ1-2	TRBD1	ASSFSFGTASYGYT
TRBV7-6	TRBJ2-2	NA	ASSREGRTGELF
TRBV5-6	TRBJ2-2	NA	ASSLPGELF
TRBV29-1	TRBJ1-2	TRBD1	SVEGGTANYGYT
TRBV6-4	TRBJ2-1	TRBD2	ASSATSGGNEQF
TRBV10-3	TRBJ2-3	NA	AITPGHSTDTQY
TRBV4-1	TRBJ2-7	NA	ASSRNGGSTYEQY
TRBV2	TRBJ1-2	TRBD1	ASSEWQGADYGYT
TRBV19	TRBJ1-2	NA	ASSAYRDGYT